The 2 T cell receptor beta chains given below trace back to one sample, sequenced in a study of blood T cell repertoires in COVID-19. The data were produced by immunoSEQ multiplex PCR, yet TCRdb's version contains in-frame clones alone and is incomplete. This table holds about 160,000 clones, more than 65% found once. Sequencing was performed on peripheral blood. The receptor source for this set is a woman of 80 years or more with active or convalescent COVID-19.

V is TRBV19 and J is TRBJ1-1, with 7 bases aligning to TRBD1. Germline CDR1 reads LNHDA; CDR2 reads SQIVND (reference sequence). V lost 3 bases, J lost 12 bases, and 10 bases stayed unmatched. The CDR3 length is 13 residues. CDR3 loop: CASSIQGDLKTFF. The DNA for the CDR3 is TGTGCCAGTAGTATCCAGGGGGACCTCAAGACTTTCTTT.

This clone was seen a single time. J is TRBJ2-3 and V is TRBV11-3, with 13 positions matching TRBD2. With V trimmed by 6 bases and J by 3 bases, 12 bases remained unmatched. The germline gives CDR1 SGHNT, CDR2 YENEEA. This CDR3 is 18 amino acids long. The chain's CDR3 is CASSSGLAGVGGTDTQYF. CDR3 sequence (DNA): TGTGCCAGCAGTTCCGGACTAGCGGGAGTGGGAGGGACAGATACGCAGTATTTT.